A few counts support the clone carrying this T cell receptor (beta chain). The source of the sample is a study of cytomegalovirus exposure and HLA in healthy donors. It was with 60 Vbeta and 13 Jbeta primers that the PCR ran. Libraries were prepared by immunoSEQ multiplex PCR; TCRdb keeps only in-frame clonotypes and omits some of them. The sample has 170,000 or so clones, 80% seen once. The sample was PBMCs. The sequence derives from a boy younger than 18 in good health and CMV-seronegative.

CDR3 loop: CASSPPIGQASYGYTF. In DNA, the CDR3 is TGTGCCAGCAGCCCCCCCATAGGACAGGCTAGCTATGGCTACACCTTC. The chain is built from TRBV7-9 and TRBJ1-2; 7 bases are a match to TRBD1. The germline gives CDR1 SEHNR, CDR2 FQNEAQ (reference sequence). The CDR3 has 16 residues. V was pared by 5 bases and J by 4 bases, with 13 bases of the junction left unmatched.